This is a list of T cell receptor beta chains from one sample in a study of CD8+CD57+ T cells in acquired aplastic anemia. Each CDR3 protein is one row after TCRdb ran MiXCR on the reads. The table lists 150,000 to 180,000 distinct CDR3 sequences, about 54% of them singletons. Sequenced input: sorted CD4+, CD8+, or CD8+CD57+ T cells (not recorded which) from PBMCs. All receptors come from a human donor with aplastic anemia. The CDR3 runs from the conserved cysteine through the conserved F or W. The order of the fields is V gene, CDR3 protein.

v_call: TRBV5-4
cdr3_aa: CASSTGTSSYEQYF

v_call: TRBV10-3
cdr3_aa: CAISESRTGGWGYTF

v_call: TRBV19
cdr3_aa: CASTTPPRGYGYTF

v_call: TRBV20-1
cdr3_aa: CSAMGQGANEQFF

v_call: TRBV15
cdr3_aa: CATSRGQLSSYEQYF

v_call: TRBV10-3
cdr3_aa: CAISDEGSYGYTF

v_call: TRBV10-3
cdr3_aa: CAISGSTAEVQYF

v_call: TRBV11-3
cdr3_aa: CASSRRNQETQYF

v_call: TRBV4-2
cdr3_aa: CASSLSRDREHTEAFF

v_call: TRBV19
cdr3_aa: CASRGLGETQYF

v_call: TRBV15
cdr3_aa: CATSRATNEKLFF

v_call: TRBV4-1
cdr3_aa: CASSQDGQPRTQHF

v_call: TRBV19
cdr3_aa: CASSLQVMNTEAFF

v_call: TRBV10-3
cdr3_aa: CAISEGSGGLDTQYF

v_call: TRBV2
cdr3_aa: CASSQQGAQGKLFF

v_call: TRBV7-9
cdr3_aa: CASSLWGSTEAFF

v_call: TRBV2
cdr3_aa: CASSEGTSQETQYF

v_call: TRBV27
cdr3_aa: CASSLGSPNTEAFF

v_call: TRBV25-1
cdr3_aa: CASSESGRKSGNTIYF

v_call: TRBV4-1
cdr3_aa: CASSLPSGDNEQFF

v_call: TRBV19
cdr3_aa: CASNRQGSYNEQFF

v_call: TRBV11-1
cdr3_aa: CASSFLVGAQGNEQYF

v_call: TRBV9
cdr3_aa: CASSFHIRKGGYTF

v_call: TRBV3-1
cdr3_aa: CASSQATGWNYGYTF

v_call: TRBV19
cdr3_aa: CASSMGTGPYEQYF

v_call: TRBV19
cdr3_aa: CASSVDGEDTDTQYF

v_call: TRBV12-3/TRBV12-4
cdr3_aa: CASSLVEGGNEQFF

v_call: TRBV15
cdr3_aa: CATSTLRGAQETQYF

v_call: TRBV7-3
cdr3_aa: CASSRLPGNTEAFF

v_call: TRBV5-4
cdr3_aa: CASSPAHTSNQPQHF

v_call: TRBV11-1
cdr3_aa: CASGPGTGGASSYEQYF

v_call: TRBV19
cdr3_aa: CASSILGLYEAFF

v_call: TRBV29-1
cdr3_aa: CSVGRLVTEAFF

v_call: TRBV5-8
cdr3_aa: CASSFGGGEDEQYF

v_call: TRBV7-8
cdr3_aa: CASSFALVTGGNQPQHF

v_call: TRBV24-1
cdr3_aa: CATSDTNSNEQFF

v_call: TRBV20-1
cdr3_aa: CSARRSNAPDQPQHF

v_call: TRBV10-3
cdr3_aa: CAISTSGGAYEQYF

v_call: TRBV3-1
cdr3_aa: CASSQVRAQETQYF

v_call: TRBV11-2
cdr3_aa: CANSYPRGRENTEAFF

v_call: TRBV6-1
cdr3_aa: CASSVAGPKVNSPLHF

v_call: TRBV10-3
cdr3_aa: CASSEGPIYSNQPQHF

v_call: TRBV9
cdr3_aa: CASSPRKGAFF

v_call: TRBV7-9
cdr3_aa: CASSPGTREETQYF

v_call: TRBV5-1
cdr3_aa: CASSKGKGYGYTF

v_call: TRBV7-3
cdr3_aa: CASSLREGEQFF

v_call: TRBV4-1
cdr3_aa: CASSLGQGINGYTF

v_call: TRBV7-2
cdr3_aa: CASSSGRNTEAFF

v_call: TRBV19
cdr3_aa: CASSTNRDSPLHF

v_call: TRBV7-2
cdr3_aa: CASSSRGQPQHF

v_call: TRBV24-1
cdr3_aa: CAIRREKLFF

v_call: TRBV20-1
cdr3_aa: CSASTGLGSPLHF

v_call: TRBV10-2
cdr3_aa: CASSESSESTDTQYF

v_call: TRBV2
cdr3_aa: CASIKTGQDRYGYTF

v_call: TRBV2
cdr3_aa: CASTQTGGVADTQYF